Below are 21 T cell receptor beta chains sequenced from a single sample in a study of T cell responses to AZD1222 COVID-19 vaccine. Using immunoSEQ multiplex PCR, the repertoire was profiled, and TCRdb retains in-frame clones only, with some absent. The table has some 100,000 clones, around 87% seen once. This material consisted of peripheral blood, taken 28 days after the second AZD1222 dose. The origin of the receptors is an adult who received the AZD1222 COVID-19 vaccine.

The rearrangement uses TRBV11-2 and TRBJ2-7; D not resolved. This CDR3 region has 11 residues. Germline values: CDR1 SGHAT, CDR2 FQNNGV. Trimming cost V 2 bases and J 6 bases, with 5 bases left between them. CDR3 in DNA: TGTGCCAGCAGCTTATTGGGCGAGCAGTACTTC. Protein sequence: CASSLLGEQYF.

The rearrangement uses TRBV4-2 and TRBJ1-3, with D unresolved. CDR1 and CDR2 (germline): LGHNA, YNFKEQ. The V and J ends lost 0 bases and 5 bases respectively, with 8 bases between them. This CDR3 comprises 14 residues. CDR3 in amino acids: CASSQEVGRNTIYF. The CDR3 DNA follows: TGTGCCAGCAGCCAAGAAGTTGGAAGAAACACCATATATTTT.

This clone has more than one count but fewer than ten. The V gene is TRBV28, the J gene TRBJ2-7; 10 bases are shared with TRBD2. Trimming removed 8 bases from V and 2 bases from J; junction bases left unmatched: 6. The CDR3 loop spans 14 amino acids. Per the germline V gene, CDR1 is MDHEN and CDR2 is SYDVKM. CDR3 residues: CASVAGGQPYEQYF. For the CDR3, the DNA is TGTGCCAGCGTAGCGGGGGGACAGCCCTACGAGCAGTACTTC. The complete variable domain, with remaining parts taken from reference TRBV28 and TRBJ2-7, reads DVKVTQSSRYLVKRTGEKVFLECVQDMDHENMFWYRQDPGLGLRLIYFSYDVKMKEKGDIPEGYSVSREKKERFSLILESASTNQTSMYLCASVAGGQPYEQYFGPGTRLTVT.

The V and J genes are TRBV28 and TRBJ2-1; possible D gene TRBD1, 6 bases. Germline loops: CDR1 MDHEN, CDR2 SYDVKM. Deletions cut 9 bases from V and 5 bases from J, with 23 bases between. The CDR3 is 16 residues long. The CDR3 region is CASCPLIGTPDNEQFF. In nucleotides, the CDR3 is TGTGCCAGTTGCCCCCTAATAGGGACACCAGACAATGAGCAGTTCTTC.

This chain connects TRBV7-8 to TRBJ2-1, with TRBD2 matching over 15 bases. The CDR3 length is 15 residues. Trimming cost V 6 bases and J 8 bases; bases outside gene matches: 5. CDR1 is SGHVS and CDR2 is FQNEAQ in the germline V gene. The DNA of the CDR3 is TGTGCCAGCAGGGGGACTAGCGGGAGGTGGGATGAGCAGTTCTTC. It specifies CASRGTSGRWDEQFF.

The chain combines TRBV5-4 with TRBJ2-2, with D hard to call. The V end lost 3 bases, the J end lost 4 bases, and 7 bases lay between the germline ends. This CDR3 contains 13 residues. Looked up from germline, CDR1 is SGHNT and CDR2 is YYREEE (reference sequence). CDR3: CASSSQVTGELFF. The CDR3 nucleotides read TGTGCCAGCAGCTCCCAGGTCACCGGGGAGCTGTTTTTT.

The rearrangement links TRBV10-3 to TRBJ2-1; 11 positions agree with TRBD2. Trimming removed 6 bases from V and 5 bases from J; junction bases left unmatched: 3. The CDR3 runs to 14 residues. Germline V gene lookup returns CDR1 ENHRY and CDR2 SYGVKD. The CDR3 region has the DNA TGTGCCATCAGGGATAGCGGGGGGGACAATGAGCAGTTCTTC. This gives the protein CAIRDSGGDNEQFF.

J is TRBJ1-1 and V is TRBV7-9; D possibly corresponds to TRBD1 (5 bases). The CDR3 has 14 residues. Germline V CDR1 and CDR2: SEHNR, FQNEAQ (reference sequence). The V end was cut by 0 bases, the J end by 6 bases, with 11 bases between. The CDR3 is CASSLAGVKAEAFF. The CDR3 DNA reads TGTGCCAGCAGCTTAGCAGGGGTGAAGGCTGAAGCTTTCTTT.

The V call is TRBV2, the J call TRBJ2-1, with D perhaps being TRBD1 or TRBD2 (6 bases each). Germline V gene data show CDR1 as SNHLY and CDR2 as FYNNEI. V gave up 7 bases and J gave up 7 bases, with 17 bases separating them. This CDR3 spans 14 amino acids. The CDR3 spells CASKRGETGNEQFF. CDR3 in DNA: TGTGCCAGCAAGAGGGGGGAGACGGGGAATGAGCAGTTCTTC.

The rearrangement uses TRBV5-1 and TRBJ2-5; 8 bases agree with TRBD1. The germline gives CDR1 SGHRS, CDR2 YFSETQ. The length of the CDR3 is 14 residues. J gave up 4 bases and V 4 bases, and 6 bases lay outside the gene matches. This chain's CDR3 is CASSVGQGPETQYF. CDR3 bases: TGCGCCAGCAGCGTAGGACAGGGCCCAGAGACCCAGTACTTC.

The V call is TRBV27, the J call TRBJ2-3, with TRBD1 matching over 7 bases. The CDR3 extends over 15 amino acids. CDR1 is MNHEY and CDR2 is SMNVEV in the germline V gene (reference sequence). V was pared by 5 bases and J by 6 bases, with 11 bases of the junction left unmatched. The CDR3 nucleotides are TGTGCCAGCAGTGAAGACAGGGCTAGGATTGATACGCAGTATTTT. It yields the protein CASSEDRARIDTQYF.

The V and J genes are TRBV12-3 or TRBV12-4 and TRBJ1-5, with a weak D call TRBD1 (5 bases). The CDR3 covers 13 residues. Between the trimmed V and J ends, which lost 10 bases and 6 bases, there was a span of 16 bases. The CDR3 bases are TGTGCCACCAGATATGGGACGGCTCAGCCCCAGCATTTT. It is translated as CATRYGTAQPQHF.

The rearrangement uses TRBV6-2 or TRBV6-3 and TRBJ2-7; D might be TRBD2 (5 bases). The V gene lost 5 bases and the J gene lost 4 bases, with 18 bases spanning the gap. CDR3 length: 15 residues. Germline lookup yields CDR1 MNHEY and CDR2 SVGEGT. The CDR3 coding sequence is TGTGCCAGCAGTGGCGGCCTAGCCGAACCTTACGAGCAGTACTTC. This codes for CASSGGLAEPYEQYF.

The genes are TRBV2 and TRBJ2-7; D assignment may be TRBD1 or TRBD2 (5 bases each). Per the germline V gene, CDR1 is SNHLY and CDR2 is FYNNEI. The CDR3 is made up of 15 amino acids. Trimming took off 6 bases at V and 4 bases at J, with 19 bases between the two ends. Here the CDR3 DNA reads TGTGCCAGCAGCCCTGGGTCCACAGGACTTTACGAGCAGTACTTC. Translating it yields CASSPGSTGLYEQYF.

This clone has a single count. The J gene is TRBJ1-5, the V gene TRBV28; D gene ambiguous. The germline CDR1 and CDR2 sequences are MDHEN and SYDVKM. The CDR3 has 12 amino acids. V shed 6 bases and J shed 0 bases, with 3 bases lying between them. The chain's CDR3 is CASRPSNQPQHF. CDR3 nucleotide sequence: TGTGCCAGCAGACCTAGCAATCAGCCCCAGCATTTT.

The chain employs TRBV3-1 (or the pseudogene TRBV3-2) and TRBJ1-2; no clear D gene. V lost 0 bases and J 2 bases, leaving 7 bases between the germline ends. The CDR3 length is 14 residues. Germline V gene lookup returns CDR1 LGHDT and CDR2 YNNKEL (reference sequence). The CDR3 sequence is CASSQELGNYGYTF. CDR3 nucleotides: TGTGCCAGCAGCCAAGAATTGGGGAACTATGGCTACACCTTC.

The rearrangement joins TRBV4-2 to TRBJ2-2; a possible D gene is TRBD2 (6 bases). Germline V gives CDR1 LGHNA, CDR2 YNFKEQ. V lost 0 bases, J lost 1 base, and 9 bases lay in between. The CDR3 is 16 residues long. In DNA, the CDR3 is TGTGCCAGCAGCCAAGATGGAGGGATGAACACCGGGGAGCTGTTTTTT. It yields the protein CASSQDGGMNTGELFF.

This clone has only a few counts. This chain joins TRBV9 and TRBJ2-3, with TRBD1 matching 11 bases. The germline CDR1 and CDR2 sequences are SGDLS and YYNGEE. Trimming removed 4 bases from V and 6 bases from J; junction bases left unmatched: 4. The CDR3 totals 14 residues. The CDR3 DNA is TGTGCCAGCAGCCGGACAGGGGGCTTCGATACGCAGTATTTT. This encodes CASSRTGGFDTQYF. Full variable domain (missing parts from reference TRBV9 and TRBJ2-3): DSGVTQTPKHLITATGQRVTLRCSPRSGDLSVYWYQQSLDQGLQFLIQYYNGEERAKGNILERFSAQQFPDLHSELNLSSLELGDSALYFCASSRTGGFDTQYFGPGTRLTVL.

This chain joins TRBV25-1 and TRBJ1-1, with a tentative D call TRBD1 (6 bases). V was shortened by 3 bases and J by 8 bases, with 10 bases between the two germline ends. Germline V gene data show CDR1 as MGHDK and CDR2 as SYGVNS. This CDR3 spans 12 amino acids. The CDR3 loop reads CASSDRGQEAFF. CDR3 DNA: TGTGCCAGCAGTGACCGTGGACAGGAAGCTTTCTTT.

CDR3 loop: CASSSLDKLFF. Written as DNA, the CDR3 is TGTGCCAGCAGCTCTTTGGATAAACTGTTTTTT. This chain links TRBV3-1 (or the pseudogene TRBV3-2) with TRBJ1-4; D gene uncertain. Germline V gives CDR1 LGHDT, CDR2 YNNKEL (reference sequence). CDR3 length: 11 amino acids. Trimming removed 5 bases at V and 11 bases at J, with 9 bases between.

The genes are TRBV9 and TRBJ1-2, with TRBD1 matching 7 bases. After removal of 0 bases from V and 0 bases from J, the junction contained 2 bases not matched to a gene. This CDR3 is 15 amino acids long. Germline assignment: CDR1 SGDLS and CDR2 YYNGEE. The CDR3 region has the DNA TGTGCCAGCAGCGTAGGGGGACAGTCTAACTATGGCTACACCTTC. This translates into CASSVGGQSNYGYTF.